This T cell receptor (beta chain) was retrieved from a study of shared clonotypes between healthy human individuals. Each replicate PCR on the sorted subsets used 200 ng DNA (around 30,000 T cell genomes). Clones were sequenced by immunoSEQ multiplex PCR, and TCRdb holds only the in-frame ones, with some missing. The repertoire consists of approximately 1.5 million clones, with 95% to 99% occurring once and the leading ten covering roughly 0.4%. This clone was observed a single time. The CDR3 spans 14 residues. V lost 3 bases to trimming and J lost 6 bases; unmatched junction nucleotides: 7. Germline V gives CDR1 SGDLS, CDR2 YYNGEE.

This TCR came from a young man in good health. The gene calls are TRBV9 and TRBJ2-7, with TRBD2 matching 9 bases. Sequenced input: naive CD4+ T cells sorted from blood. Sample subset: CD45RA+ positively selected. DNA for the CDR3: TGTGCCAGCAGCGCCGCCTCGACTAGCGGCGAGCAGTACTTC. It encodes CASSAASTSGEQYF.